This entry is about one T cell receptor (beta chain). This specimen belongs to a study of blood T cell repertoires in COVID-19. Assay used: immunoSEQ multiplex PCR; TCRdb lists only in-frame clones, some missing. The sample consists of 65,000 to 80,000 clones, about 92% of them appearing once. The ends were cut back, 7 bases at V and 0 bases at J, with 12 bases in the middle. The CDR3 totals 15 residues. Germline V gene lookup returns CDR1 LNHDA and CDR2 SQIVND (reference sequence). The chain has TRBV19 and TRBJ2-2; tentative D call: TRBD1 (5 bases). This clonotype originated in a human donor in a cohort sampled during active COVID-19. The sequenced material came from peripheral blood. The CDR3 spells CASMPGASNTGELFF. As DNA, the CDR3 is TGTGCCAGTATGCCTGGGGCCTCGAACACCGGGGAGCTGTTTTTT.